The 10 T cell receptor beta chains given below trace back to one sample, sequenced in a study of beta chain features in type 1 diabetes. Sequenced material consisted of expressed TCRB transcripts (all of the isolated RNA was reverse transcribed). Data came from immunoSEQ multiplex PCR; TCRdb stores just in-frame clones and leaves some out. Among approximately 200,000 clones listed, about 9.3% were seen once. The sample was naive CD4+ T cells from blood. These receptors originate from a woman younger than 30 in good health.

The chain is built from TRBV6-1 and TRBJ2-3; 9 bases agree with TRBD2. With 6 bases clipped from V and 2 bases from J, the junction kept 3 bases outside the gene matches. This CDR3 region has 14 residues. Germline V gives CDR1 MNHNS, CDR2 SASEGT. CDR3 residues: CASSAGGPTDTQYF. The CDR3 DNA reads TGTGCCAGCAGCGCGGGGGGGCCCACAGATACGCAGTATTTT.

The table lists this clone with a few counts. The chain employs TRBV7-2 and TRBJ2-7; TRBD1 matches 10 bases. The CDR3 has 14 residues. CDR1 and CDR2 from the germline V gene are SGHTA and FQGNSA. J was trimmed by 3 bases and V by 6 bases; bases with no gene match: 5. CDR3 bases: TGTGCCAGCAGTCGGGACAGGGGCCTCTACGAGCAGTACTTC. It yields the protein CASSRDRGLYEQYF.

The genes are TRBV5-4 and TRBJ2-7, with D possibly TRBD1 on 6 matching bases. Trimming stripped 0 bases from V and 5 bases from J, with 12 bases between. This CDR3 comprises 14 residues. Germline V gene lookup returns CDR1 SGHNT and CDR2 YYREEE (reference sequence). The CDR3 DNA reads as TGTGCCAGCAGCTTGGCACAGGGCATCGACGAGCAGTACTTC. Translating gives CASSLAQGIDEQYF.

This chain uses TRBV27 with TRBJ2-1; 16 nucleotides line up with TRBD2. The trim removed 0 bases at V and 7 bases at J, leaving 21 bases unmatched. CDR1 and CDR2 from the germline V gene are MNHEY and SMNVEV (reference sequence). CDR3 length: 23 residues. CDR3 loop: CASSLSEGGGSGTSGRGTNEQFF. As DNA, the CDR3 is TGTGCCAGCAGTTTATCTGAAGGGGGTGGTTCGGGGACTAGCGGGAGGGGAACAAATGAGCAGTTCTTC.

This clone was found a few times. The rearrangement uses TRBV6-1 and TRBJ1-2; a possible D gene is TRBD1 (5 bases). The CDR3 length is 15 residues. Germline CDR1 and CDR2: MNHNS and SASEGT. Trimming removed 1 base from V and 6 bases from J, with 15 bases in between. CDR3: CASSEVVWGRDGYTF. The CDR3, as DNA: TGTGCCAGCAGTGAAGTCGTCTGGGGGAGGGATGGCTACACCTTC.

The chain employs TRBV7-6 and TRBJ1-5; no clear D gene. With 2 bases removed from V and 4 bases from J, the gap between germline ends came to 9 bases. Per the germline V gene, CDR1 is SGHVS and CDR2 is FNYEAQ. The CDR3 has 14 amino acids. The CDR3 nucleotides are TGTGCCAGCAGCTTAAATCCGGGGAATCAGCCCCAGCATTTT. Translation gives CASSLNPGNQPQHF.

In this sample, this clone turned up a few times. This chain uses TRBV5-1 with TRBJ2-3, with 12 bases aligning to TRBD1. The CDR3 loop spans 16 amino acids. The germline V gene encodes CDR1 SGHRS and CDR2 YFSETQ. The V gene end was trimmed by 3 bases and the J gene end by 4 bases; junction bases not matched to a gene: 6. This CDR3 is CASSSGTGGFADTQYF. The CDR3 DNA sequence: TGCGCCAGCAGCTCCGGGACAGGGGGCTTCGCAGATACGCAGTATTTT.

The sample holds a few counts of this clone. This chain connects TRBV25-1 to TRBJ2-7; unclear D gene. The CDR3 sequence is 12 residues long. CDR1 and CDR2 (germline): MGHDK, SYGVNS. V gave up 2 bases and J gave up 4 bases, with 6 bases separating them. CDR3 sequence reads: CASSETYYEQYF. Here the CDR3 DNA reads TGTGCCAGCAGTGAAACCTATTACGAGCAGTACTTC.

There are a few counts of this clone. J is TRBJ2-3 and V is TRBV6-6; TRBD2 agrees at 8 bases. V was pared by 4 bases and J by 1 base, with 4 bases of the junction left unmatched. The germline CDR1 and CDR2 sequences are MNHNY and SVGAGI (reference sequence). This CDR3 has 15 amino acids. In nucleotides, the CDR3 is TGTGCCAGCAGTTTCTATAGCGGGGGCACAGATACGCAGTATTTT. This encodes CASSFYSGGTDTQYF.

This clone appeared a few times. The rearrangement joins TRBV6-6 to TRBJ2-7; 8 bases match TRBD1. V lost 4 bases, J lost 3 bases, and 2 bases stayed unmatched. This CDR3 is 13 amino acids long. Germline CDR1 is MNHNY and CDR2 is SVGAGI (reference sequence). The CDR3 region is CASSSTGGYEQYF. CDR3 bases: TGTGCCAGCAGTTCTACAGGGGGCTACGAGCAGTACTTC.